These T cell receptor beta chains were read from a single sample in a study of shared clonotypes between healthy human individuals. Method: immunoSEQ multiplex PCR; TCRdb's copy keeps in-frame clones and lacks some. The table shows some 2.1 million clones, with roughly 95% occurring only once. Material for sequencing was naive CD8+ T cells from PBMCs. The receptors were gathered from a man aged 18 to 29 in good health. Some clones in this sample may be carry-over from other donors' samples. CDR3s include the opening cysteine and the closing phenylalanine or tryptophan. The D gene is left open where the match is weak. Size values are once, few and many counts, or a class for expanded clones, and some rows have none.

v_gene	abundance	j_gene	d_gene	len	CDR3aa	CDR3nt
TRBV11-2	-	TRBJ2-5	TRBD1	15	CASSSPGQGQETQYF	TGTGCCAGCAGCAGCCCGGGACAGGGGCAAGAGACCCAGTACTTC
TRBV23-1	once	TRBJ2-4	-	17	CASSQSGGIIAKNIQYF	TGCGCCAGCAGTCAATCCGGAGGTATTATAGCCAAAAACATTCAGTACTTC
TRBV9	-	TRBJ2-7	TRBD1	13	CASSGDRVLEQYF	TGTGCCAGCAGTGGGGACAGGGTTCTCGAGCAGTACTTC
TRBV19	-	TRBJ2-3	-	16	CASSMKGLYGTDTQYF	TGTGCCAGTAGTATGAAAGGACTTTACGGCACAGATACGCAGTATTTT
TRBV4-1	-	TRBJ2-7	TRBD2	15	CASSQVLAETYEQYF	TGCGCCAGCAGCCAAGTACTAGCGGAAACCTACGAGCAGTACTTC
TRBV7-9	-	TRBJ2-7	TRBD1	16	CASSSLRDRGSYEQYF	TGTGCCAGCAGCTCCCTCCGGGACAGGGGCAGCTACGAGCAGTACTTC
TRBV7-8	-	TRBJ2-1	TRBD2	16	CASSSTGTSGRYEQFF	TGTGCCAGCAGCTCTACCGGGACTAGCGGGAGGTATGAGCAGTTCTTC
TRBV4-1	-	TRBJ1-1	-	15	CASSRARSLNTEAFF	TGCGCCAGCAGCCGAGCAAGGAGTCTGAACACTGAAGCTTTCTTT
TRBV28	-	TRBJ1-3	-	15	CASSPTVHLGNTIYF	TGTGCCAGCAGTCCCACAGTCCACCTTGGAAACACCATATATTTT
TRBV19	-	TRBJ2-5	TRBD2	14	CASSILAGQETQYF	TGTGCCAGTAGTATTTTAGCGGGACAAGAGACCCAGTACTTC
TRBV5-1	once	TRBJ1-1	-	16	CASSSPGGAGNTEAFF	TGCGCCAGCAGTAGTCCAGGAGGGGCAGGAAACACTGAAGCTTTCTTT
TRBV29-1	-	TRBJ2-1	-	13	CSADGQKYNEQFF	TGCAGCGCTGACGGACAGAAATACAATGAGCAGTTCTTC
TRBV28	-	TRBJ1-5	-	13	CASSQDPKDSQHF	TGTGCCAGCAGTCAAGACCCCAAGGACTCCCAGCATTTT
TRBV4-1	-	TRBJ1-2	-	20	CASRPKDVGYPETLNYGYTF	TGCGCCAGCAGGCCAAAAGACGTGGGGTATCCAGAGACTCTTAACTATGGCTACACCTTC
TRBV28	-	TRBJ1-2	-	16	CASSMIRDIANYGYTF	TGTGCCAGCAGCATGATACGGGACATAGCTAACTATGGCTACACCTTC
TRBV11-1	-	TRBJ2-1	TRBD2	14	CASSSGLARNEQFF	TGTGCCAGCAGCTCAGGACTAGCGAGAAATGAGCAGTTCTTC
TRBV5-8	-	TRBJ1-3	-	15	CASSPGDSSGNTIYF	TGTGCCAGCAGCCCCGGCGACAGCTCTGGAAACACCATATATTTT
TRBV27	-	TRBJ1-2	TRBD1	14	CASSFGTGLGGYTF	TGTGCCAGCAGTTTCGGGACAGGGCTTGGTGGCTACACCTTC
TRBV7-9	-	TRBJ2-1	TRBD2	15	CASSHRLAGVVEQFF	TGTGCCAGCAGCCATCGACTAGCGGGAGTGGTTGAGCAGTTCTTC
TRBV19	few	TRBJ1-1	TRBD1	13	CASRTGVNTEAFF	TGTGCCAGTAGGACAGGGGTAAACACTGAAGCTTTCTTT
TRBV19	-	TRBJ2-7	TRBD2	15	CASSRRAGDFYEQYF	TGTGCCAGTAGTAGACGAGCGGGAGACTTCTACGAGCAGTACTTC
TRBV4-1	-	TRBJ2-1	-	12	CASSPQKSEQFF	TGCGCCAGCAGCCCTCAAAAGAGTGAGCAGTTCTTC
TRBV6-5	-	TRBJ1-1	-	15	CASSFTRVGGTEAFF	TGTGCCAGCAGTTTCACCAGGGTAGGAGGCACTGAAGCTTTCTTT
TRBV28	-	TRBJ1-2	-	14	CASSPSVINYGYTF	TGTGCCAGCAGTCCCTCCGTAATTAACTATGGCTACACCTTC
TRBV7-9	-	TRBJ2-1	TRBD1	15	CASSLAQGAWNEQFF	TGTGCCAGCAGCTTAGCACAGGGGGCCTGGAATGAGCAGTTCTTC
TRBV28	-	TRBJ1-5	-	14	CASSLLGLGQPQHF	TGTGCCAGCAGTTTACTGGGGTTGGGCCAGCCCCAGCATTTT
TRBV5-1	few	TRBJ1-2	-	15	CASKAGYRNSYGYTF	TGCGCCAGTAAAGCTGGCTACAGGAATTCCTATGGCTACACCTTC
TRBV14	-	TRBJ2-7	-	13	CASSQGHFYEQYF	TGTGCCAGCAGCCAAGGACACTTCTACGAGCAGTACTTC